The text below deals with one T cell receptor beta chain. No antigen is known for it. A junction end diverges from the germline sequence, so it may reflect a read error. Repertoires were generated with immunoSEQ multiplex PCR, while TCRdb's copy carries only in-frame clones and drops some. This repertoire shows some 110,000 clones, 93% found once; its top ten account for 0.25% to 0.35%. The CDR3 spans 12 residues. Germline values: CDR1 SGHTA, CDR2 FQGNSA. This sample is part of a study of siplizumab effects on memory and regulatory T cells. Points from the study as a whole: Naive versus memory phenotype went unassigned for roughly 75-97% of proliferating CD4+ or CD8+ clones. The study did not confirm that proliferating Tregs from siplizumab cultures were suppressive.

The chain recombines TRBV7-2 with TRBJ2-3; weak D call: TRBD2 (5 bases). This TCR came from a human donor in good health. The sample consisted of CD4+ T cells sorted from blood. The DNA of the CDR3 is TGTGCCAGCAGCCTAGCCACAGATACGCAGTATTTT. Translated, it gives CASSLATDTQYF.